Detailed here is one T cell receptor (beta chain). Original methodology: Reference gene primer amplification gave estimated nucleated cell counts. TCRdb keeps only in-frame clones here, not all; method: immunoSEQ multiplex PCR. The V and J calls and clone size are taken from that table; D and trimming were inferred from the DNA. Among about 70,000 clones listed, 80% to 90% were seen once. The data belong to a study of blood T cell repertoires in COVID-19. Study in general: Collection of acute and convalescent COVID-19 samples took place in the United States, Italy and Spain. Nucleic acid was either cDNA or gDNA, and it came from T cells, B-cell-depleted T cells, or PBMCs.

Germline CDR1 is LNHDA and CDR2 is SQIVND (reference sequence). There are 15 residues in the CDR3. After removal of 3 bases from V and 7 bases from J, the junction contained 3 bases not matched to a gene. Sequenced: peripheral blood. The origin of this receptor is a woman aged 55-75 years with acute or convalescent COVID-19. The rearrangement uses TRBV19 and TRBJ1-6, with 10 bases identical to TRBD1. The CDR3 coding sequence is TGTGCCAGTAGTATCGGACAGGGGGACAATTCACCCCTCCACTTT. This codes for CASSIGQGDNSPLHF.